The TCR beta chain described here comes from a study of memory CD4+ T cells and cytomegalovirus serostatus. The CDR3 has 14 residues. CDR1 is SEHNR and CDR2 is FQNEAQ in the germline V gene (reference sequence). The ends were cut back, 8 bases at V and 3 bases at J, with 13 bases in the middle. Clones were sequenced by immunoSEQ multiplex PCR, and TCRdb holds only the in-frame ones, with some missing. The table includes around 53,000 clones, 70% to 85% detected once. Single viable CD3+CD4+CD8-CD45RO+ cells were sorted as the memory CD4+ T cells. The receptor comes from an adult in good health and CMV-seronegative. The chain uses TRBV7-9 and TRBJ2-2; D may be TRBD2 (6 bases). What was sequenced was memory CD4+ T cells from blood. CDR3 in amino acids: CASYFGSYTGELFF. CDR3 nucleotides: TGTGCCAGCTATTTCGGGAGTTACACCGGGGAGCTGTTTTTT.